This T cell receptor beta chain was profiled in a study of blood T cell repertoires in COVID-19. The overall study: Acute and convalescent COVID-19 samples came from the United States, Italy and Spain.

The table came from immunoSEQ multiplex PCR; TCRdb's copy has only in-frame clones and leaves some out. Of 150,000 to 200,000 clones listed, 75% to 90% are singletons. V was shortened by 7 bases and J by 7 bases, with 16 bases between the two germline ends. CDR3 size: 13 residues. The rearrangement joins TRBV12-3 or TRBV12-4 to TRBJ1-2, with D unclear. The clonotype originates from a woman aged 40 to 49 with acute or convalescent COVID-19. The source material was peripheral blood. Here the CDR3 reads CASTTTGVGGYTF. CDR3 DNA sequence: TGTGCCAGCACCACAACGGGTGTAGGTGGCTACACCTTC.